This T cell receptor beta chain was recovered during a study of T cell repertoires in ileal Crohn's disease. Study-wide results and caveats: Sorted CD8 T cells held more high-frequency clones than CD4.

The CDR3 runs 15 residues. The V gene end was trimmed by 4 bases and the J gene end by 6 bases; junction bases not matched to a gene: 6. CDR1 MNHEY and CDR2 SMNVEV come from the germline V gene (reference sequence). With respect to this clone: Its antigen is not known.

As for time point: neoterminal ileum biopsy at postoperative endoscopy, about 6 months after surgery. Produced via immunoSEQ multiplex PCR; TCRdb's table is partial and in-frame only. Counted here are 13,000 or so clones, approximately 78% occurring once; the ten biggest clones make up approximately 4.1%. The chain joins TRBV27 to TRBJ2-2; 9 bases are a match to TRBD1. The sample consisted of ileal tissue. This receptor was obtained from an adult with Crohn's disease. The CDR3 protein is CASSSGQGFPGELFF. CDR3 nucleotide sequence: TGTGCCAGCAGTTCGGGACAGGGATTCCCCGGGGAGCTGTTTTTT.